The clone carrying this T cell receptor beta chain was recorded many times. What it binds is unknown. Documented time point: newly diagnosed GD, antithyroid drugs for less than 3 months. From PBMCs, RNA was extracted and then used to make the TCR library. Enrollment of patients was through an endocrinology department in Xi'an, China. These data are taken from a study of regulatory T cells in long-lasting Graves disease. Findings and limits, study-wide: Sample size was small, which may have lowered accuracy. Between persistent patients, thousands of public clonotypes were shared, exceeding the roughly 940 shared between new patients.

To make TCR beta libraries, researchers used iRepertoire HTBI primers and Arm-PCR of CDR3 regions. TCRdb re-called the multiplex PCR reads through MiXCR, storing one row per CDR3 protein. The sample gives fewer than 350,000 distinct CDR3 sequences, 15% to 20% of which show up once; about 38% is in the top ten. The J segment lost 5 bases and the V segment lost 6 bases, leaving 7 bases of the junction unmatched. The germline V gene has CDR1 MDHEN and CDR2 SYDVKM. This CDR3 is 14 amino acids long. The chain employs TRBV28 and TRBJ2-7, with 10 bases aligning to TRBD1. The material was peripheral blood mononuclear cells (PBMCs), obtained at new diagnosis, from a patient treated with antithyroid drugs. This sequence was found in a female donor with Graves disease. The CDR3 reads CASSRDRGFNEQYF. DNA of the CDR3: TGTGCCAGCAGCCGGGACAGGGGTTTCAACGAGCAGTACTTC.